The T cell receptor beta chain described here comes from a study of shared clonotypes between healthy human individuals. Looked up from germline, CDR1 is SEHNR and CDR2 is FQNEAQ (reference sequence). This CDR3 has 13 amino acids. V was trimmed by 5 bases and J by 6 bases, leaving 14 bases between them. Measured with immunoSEQ multiplex PCR; TCRdb has only the in-frame clones, and not every one. The sample contains more than 900,000 clones, 75% to 85% of which appear only once. The chain uses TRBV7-9 and TRBJ2-7; a possible D gene is TRBD1 (6 bases). The specimen was memory CD4+ T cells from PBMCs. Subset specified: CD45RA-negative fraction. The receptor comes from a man aged 18 to 30 in good health. Some clones in this sample may be carry-over from other donors' samples. CDR3 region: CASSARGRGEQYF. CDR3 DNA sequence: TGTGCCAGCAGCGCCAGGGGAAGGGGCGAGCAGTACTTC.